Presented here are 25 T cell receptor beta chains from one specimen sequenced in a study of graft-versus-host responses after intestinal transplantation (TCRdb year 2021). Libraries were constructed by the immunoSEQ multiplex PCR assay. The table comes from immuneACCESS by way of TCRdb, which keeps in-frame sequences with V and J called. Part of the clones is missing from these tables; in studies checked, under half for an unresolved V gene and the rest for unknown reasons. This sample has about 19,000 clones in its table, and around 72% of those were observed once. The top ten clonotypes cover about 7.3% of the sample. Dithiothreitol, EDTA incubations and collagenase D digestion were used to isolate intraepithelial and lamina propria lymphocytes from graft specimens. The sequenced sample was ileum tissue, obtained approximately 3 weeks after intestinal transplant. Receptor source: a human patient who received an intestinal transplant, so some T cells may come from the graft donor.

The chain carries TRBV7-9 and TRBJ1-5, with D hard to call. V was clipped by 5 bases and J by 1 base, with 3 bases between them. The CDR3 consists of 12 residues. Germline values: CDR1 SEHNR, CDR2 FQNEAQ (reference sequence). The CDR3 is CASSLSNQPQHF. CDR3 sequence (DNA): TGTGCCAGCAGCCTCAGCAATCAGCCCCAGCATTTT.

This clone is a singleton in its sample. J is TRBJ1-2 and V is TRBV6-7, with 8 bases matching TRBD1. TRBV6-7 is an ORF, and what it does is uncertain. This CDR3 is built from 17 residues. The junction had 11 bases not matched to a gene; V was cut back by 1 base and J by 4 bases. The CDR3 here is CASSYLIGQGKTYGYTF. The CDR3, as DNA: TGTGCCAGCAGTTACTTGATTGGACAGGGAAAAACCTATGGCTACACCTTC.

The chain has TRBV5-1 and TRBJ2-1, with 12 bases fitting TRBD1. With V trimmed by 2 bases and J by 9 bases, 6 bases remained unmatched. This CDR3 comprises 15 residues. The germline CDR1 and CDR2 sequences are SGHRS and YFSETQ. Written as DNA, the CDR3 is TGCGCCAGCAGCTTCCGGGACAGGGGGCGTTCTGAGCAGTTCTTC. It specifies CASSFRDRGRSEQFF.

The sample holds one count of this clone. This chain joins TRBV4-2 and TRBJ2-7; TRBD2 matches 12 bases. Germline V gene sequence: CDR1 LGHNA, CDR2 YNFKEQ. The CDR3 contains 17 residues. V shed 1 base, J shed 3 bases, and the junction held 7 bases outside the gene matches. The CDR3 DNA sequence: TGTGCCAGCAGCCAAGCTACAGGACTAGCGGGGTTCTACGAGCAGTACTTC. Amino acid sequence: CASSQATGLAGFYEQYF.

This sequence joins TRBV21-1 and TRBJ1-2; the listed D gene, TRBD1, was not tested against the DNA. TRBV21-1 is a listed pseudogene. This CDR3 contains 12 residues. The CDR3 loop reads CASSKKQGGYTF. Written as DNA, the CDR3 is TGTGCCAGCAGCAAAAAACAGGGTGGCTACACCTTC.

The rearrangement links TRBV7-9 to TRBJ1-1; TRBD1 is a possible D gene (6 bases). Germline V lookup: CDR1 SEHNR, CDR2 FQNEAQ (reference sequence). The CDR3 has 15 amino acids. The V end lost 4 bases, the J end lost 2 bases, and 14 bases lay between the germline ends. The CDR3 region has the DNA TGTGCCAGCAGCTGGGGGGGCCAGACCAACACTGAAGCTTTCTTT. Translated, it gives CASSWGGQTNTEAFF.

The chain couples TRBV2 to TRBJ2-6, with 8 nucleotides matching TRBD1. The CDR3 runs 20 residues. The J segment lost 0 bases and the V segment lost 0 bases, leaving 10 bases of the junction unmatched. CDR1 SNHLY and CDR2 FYNNEI come from the germline V gene. The CDR3 is CASSEALGTGGDSGANVLTF. DNA of the CDR3: TGTGCCAGCAGTGAAGCTCTCGGGACAGGAGGGGACTCTGGGGCCAACGTCCTGACTTTC.

V gene TRBV18 combines with J gene TRBJ2-1, with TRBD1 as a possible D gene (5 bases). The germline gives CDR1 KGHSH, CDR2 LQKENI. This CDR3 has 17 residues. V was pared by 3 bases and J by 5 bases, with 20 bases between. Here the CDR3 reads CASSPRQQAPSNNEQFF. CDR3 in DNA: TGTGCCAGCTCACCCAGACAACAGGCGCCATCAAACAATGAGCAGTTCTTC.

V gene TRBV6-6 combines with J gene TRBJ1-1, with no clear D. The CDR3 totals 14 residues. The ends were cut back, 2 bases at V and 9 bases at J, with 16 bases in the middle. Germline CDR1 MNHNY, CDR2 SVGAGI (reference sequence). The chain's CDR3 is CASSYTLQEAKAFF. In DNA, the CDR3 is TGTGCCAGCAGTTACACCCTTCAGGAGGCTAAAGCTTTCTTT.

This chain joins TRBV16 and TRBJ1-6; 9 nucleotides match TRBD1. Germline CDR1 is KGHSY and CDR2 is FQNENV. The CDR3 is 14 amino acids. V lost 6 bases, J lost 9 bases, and 6 bases stayed unmatched. Written as DNA, the CDR3 is TGTGCCAGCAGTGAGACAGGGGGAGGTTCACCCCTCCACTTT. This codes for CASSETGGGSPLHF.

This rearrangement joins TRBV7-2 to TRBJ2-5; D is perhaps TRBD2 (7 bases). Germline CDR1 and CDR2: SGHTA and FQGNSA. V dropped 5 bases and J dropped 5 bases, with 21 bases sitting between them. The CDR3 contains 16 residues. The CDR3 nucleotides read TGTGCCAGCAGCCCAAGTTGGGGGGGGCTCTCTGAGACCCAGTACTTC. As protein: CASSPSWGGLSETQYF.

The genes are TRBV4-1 and TRBJ2-7, with D unclear. The CDR3 runs to 13 residues. Per the germline V gene, CDR1 is MGHRA and CDR2 is YSYEKL. Trimming cost V 1 base and J 4 bases, with 8 bases left between them. This CDR3 reads CASSQGTYYEQYF. As DNA, the CDR3 is TGCGCCAGCAGCCAAGGAACCTATTACGAGCAGTACTTC.

The chain uses TRBV28 and TRBJ2-1; 9 bases match TRBD1. V lost 2 bases, J lost 4 bases, and 15 bases stayed unmatched. The CDR3 contains 19 residues. Germline V CDR1 and CDR2: MDHEN, SYDVKM. The CDR3 here is CASSLIGTGPLNLYNEQFF. CDR3 in DNA: TGTGCCAGCAGTTTAATCGGGACAGGGCCCTTGAACCTTTACAATGAGCAGTTCTTC.

The chain is built from TRBV28 and TRBJ2-2; 7 bases line up with TRBD2. Unmatched junction bases numbered 0, after V lost 2 bases and J lost 3 bases. CDR1 MDHEN and CDR2 SYDVKM come from the germline V gene. The CDR3 loop spans 14 amino acids. The CDR3 loop reads CASSLLADTGELFF. The CDR3 DNA reads as TGTGCCAGCAGTTTACTAGCGGACACCGGGGAGCTGTTTTTT.

As concerns this clone: The identical CDR3 is also encoded by other nucleotide sequences in the sample. V gene TRBV27 combines with J gene TRBJ2-7; TRBD2 agrees at 7 bases. The CDR3 is 13 residues long. V trimming: 3 bases; J trimming: 3 bases; junction bases outside the gene matches: 2. Germline lookup yields CDR1 MNHEY and CDR2 SMNVEV (reference sequence). The CDR3 is CASSFGRGYEQYF. CDR3 coding DNA: TGTGCCAGCAGTTTTGGGAGGGGCTACGAGCAGTACTTC.

The chain couples TRBV6-1 to TRBJ2-4; TRBD1 aligns across 10 bases. The junction had 4 bases not matched to a gene; V was cut back by 7 bases and J by 1 base. Per the germline V gene, CDR1 is MNHNS and CDR2 is SASEGT. The CDR3 runs 15 residues. The CDR3 DNA reads as TGTGCCAGCACGGGGACAGGGGTGGCCAAAAACATTCAGTACTTC. Translation: CASTGTGVAKNIQYF.

The rearrangement uses TRBV7-4 and TRBJ2-1; TRBD1 agrees at 11 bases. CDR1 is SGHVT, CDR2 SQSDAQ, per germline. The V gene end was trimmed by 6 bases and the J gene end by 6 bases; junction bases not matched to a gene: 13. This CDR3 has 17 amino acids. This chain's CDR3 is CASRREEGGQGANEQFF. CDR3 bases: TGTGCCAGCAGACGAGAGGAGGGAGGACAGGGGGCCAATGAGCAGTTCTTC.

This rearrangement joins TRBV6-5 to TRBJ1-2, with a possible D match to TRBD1 (5 bases). Germline V lookup: CDR1 MNHEY, CDR2 SVGAGI. Deletions cut 0 bases from V and 4 bases from J, with 9 bases between. This CDR3 has 14 amino acids. The CDR3 loop reads CASSYSPGGYGYTF. CDR3 sequence (DNA): TGTGCCAGCAGTTACTCCCCGGGGGGCTATGGCTACACCTTC.

The chain carries TRBV4-1 and TRBJ2-7, with 8 bases matching TRBD1. Trimming removed 4 bases from V and 0 bases from J; junction bases left unmatched: 8. Germline V lookup: CDR1 MGHRA, CDR2 YSYEKL. CDR3 length: 16 residues. DNA of the CDR3: TGCGCCAGCAGCCGAGGGACAGGATCCTTCTCCTACGAGCAGTACTTC. Translated, it gives CASSRGTGSFSYEQYF.

The chain carries TRBV5-6 and TRBJ2-5; TRBD1 might be the D (5 bases). The CDR3 is 15 amino acids. Deletions cut 2 bases from V and 4 bases from J, with 15 bases between. Per the germline V gene, CDR1 is SGHDT and CDR2 is YYEEEE. The CDR3 reads CASSFFGARSETQYF. In DNA, the CDR3 is TGTGCCAGCAGCTTTTTTGGGGCCCGTTCAGAGACCCAGTACTTC.

The rearrangement joins TRBV6-1 to TRBJ2-7; TRBD1 aligns across 8 bases. CDR1 and CDR2 from the germline V gene are MNHNS and SASEGT. The CDR3 is 15 residues long. V was pared by 7 bases and J by 7 bases, with 15 bases of the junction left unmatched. The CDR3: CASIATAGTGGEQYF. CDR3 sequence (DNA): TGTGCCAGCATCGCGACCGCGGGAACAGGGGGGGAGCAGTACTTC.

This sequence joins TRBV29-1 and TRBJ1-2; 9 bases agree with TRBD1. J gave up 6 bases and V 4 bases, and 18 bases lay outside the gene matches. CDR3 length: 17 amino acids. Germline CDR1 SQVTM, CDR2 ANQGSEA. This CDR3 reads CSVGRSAVGTGTNGYTF. In nucleotides, the CDR3 is TGCAGCGTTGGAAGAAGCGCCGTCGGGACAGGGACCAATGGCTACACCTTC.

DNA for the CDR3: TGTGCCAGCAGTTCAGGGACAGGGGGGTACGAGCAGTACTTC. It yields the protein CASSSGTGGYEQYF. V is TRBV27 and J is TRBJ2-7; 11 bases are shared with TRBD1. Germline V gene lookup returns CDR1 MNHEY and CDR2 SMNVEV (reference sequence). The CDR3 runs to 14 residues. V lost 4 bases to trimming and J lost 4 bases; unmatched junction nucleotides: 3.

The rearrangement uses TRBV9 and TRBJ2-7; D is perhaps TRBD2 (6 bases). Per germline, CDR1 SGDLS and CDR2 YYNGEE. V gave up 3 bases and J gave up 0 bases, with 10 bases separating them. There are 14 residues in the CDR3. The CDR3 reads CASSGGDSSYEQYF. The CDR3 DNA reads as TGTGCCAGCAGCGGGGGGGATTCCTCCTACGAGCAGTACTTC.

The rearrangement joins TRBV7-9 to TRBJ2-1; 11 positions agree with TRBD2. Germline V lookup: CDR1 SEHNR, CDR2 FQNEAQ (reference sequence). V lost 1 base to trimming and J lost 7 bases; unmatched junction nucleotides: 3. The CDR3 runs to 15 residues. The DNA for the CDR3 is TGTGCCAGCAGCTTAGTTCTAGCGGGGGGAAATGAGCAGTTCTTC. This codes for CASSLVLAGGNEQFF.